A single sample is the source of the 7 T cell receptor beta chains below, sequenced in a study of T cell responses to AZD1222 COVID-19 vaccine. Generated by immunoSEQ multiplex PCR, the TCRdb table keeps only in-frame clones and is missing some. The sample holds roughly 190,000 clones, around 90% seen once. The starting material was peripheral blood, obtained on day 0 of AZD1222 vaccination. The receptors were sampled from an adult in good health.

The chain is built from TRBV18 and TRBJ1-2; 8 bases are a match to TRBD1. The CDR3 is 16 residues long. The V gene end was trimmed by 2 bases and the J gene end by 1 base; junction bases not matched to a gene: 6. The germline gives CDR1 KGHSH, CDR2 LQKENI. The CDR3 loop is CASSPVPTGVNYGYTF. CDR3 DNA: TGTGCCAGCTCACCAGTCCCGACAGGGGTTAACTATGGCTACACCTTC. The full variable domain, rest sourced from reference TRBV18 and TRBJ1-2, is NAGVMQNPRHLVRRRGQEARLRCSPMKGHSHVYWYRQLPEEGLKFMVYLQKENIIDESGMPKERFSAEFPKEGPSILRIQQVVRGDSAAYFCASSPVPTGVNYGYTFGSGTRLTVV.

This clone was detected only once. The V and J genes are TRBV18 and TRBJ2-3; D is uncertain. V gave up 2 bases and J gave up 0 bases, with 6 bases separating them. This CDR3 spans 14 amino acids. Germline CDR1 is KGHSH and CDR2 is LQKENI. The CDR3 loop is CASSPGPSTDTQYF. Here the CDR3 DNA reads TGTGCCAGCTCACCAGGACCTAGCACAGATACGCAGTATTTT.

The V call is TRBV11-2, the J call TRBJ2-7; D is possibly TRBD2 (5 bases). Looked up from germline, CDR1 is SGHAT and CDR2 is FQNNGV. The CDR3 runs 14 residues. Trimming took 2 bases from V and 4 from J, leaving 12 bases between them. Here the CDR3 reads CASSLLASGYEQYF. CDR3 DNA: TGTGCCAGCAGCTTACTAGCCTCGGGGTACGAGCAGTACTTC. The full variable domain, completed using reference TRBV11-2 and TRBJ2-7, is EAGVAQSPRYKIIEKRQSVAFWCNPISGHATLYWYQQILGQGPKLLIQFQNNGVVDDSQLPKDRFSAERLKGVDSTLKIQPAKLEDSAVYLCASSLLASGYEQYFGPGTRLTVT.

The V call is TRBV5-4, the J call TRBJ2-2, with D uncertain. V was pared by 3 bases and J by 10 bases, with 10 bases between. Germline assignment: CDR1 SGHNT and CDR2 YYREEE (reference sequence). CDR3 length equals 12 residues. CDR3 sequence: CASSSTFEELFF. CDR3 nucleotide sequence: TGTGCCAGCAGCTCGACATTTGAGGAGCTGTTTTTT.

This chain connects TRBV2 to TRBJ1-5; D is unclear. This CDR3 contains 13 residues. Deletions cut 1 base from V and 1 base from J, with 2 bases between. Germline assignment: CDR1 SNHLY and CDR2 FYNNEI. The CDR3, as DNA: TGTGCCAGCAGTGAAGTCAGCAATCAGCCCCAGCATTTT. Protein sequence: CASSEVSNQPQHF.

The V call is TRBV7-3, the J call TRBJ2-1; D possibly corresponds to TRBD1 (5 bases). The germline V gene encodes CDR1 SGHTA and CDR2 FQGTGA. Trimming took 5 bases from V and 5 from J, leaving 19 bases between them. The CDR3 has 16 residues. The CDR3, as DNA: TGTGCCAGCAGCCTTCTTCCACAGGTTTTTGACAATGAGCAGTTCTTC. Amino acid sequence: CASSLLPQVFDNEQFF.

This clone has only one observation. The gene calls are TRBV7-9 and TRBJ1-2, with D hard to call. This CDR3 spans 13 amino acids. V dropped 3 bases and J dropped 5 bases, with 10 bases sitting between them. CDR1 is SEHNR, CDR2 FQNEAQ, per germline (reference sequence). For the CDR3, the DNA is TGTGCCAGCAGCTTGTTCTCCAGTTATGGCTACACCTTC. Encoded protein: CASSLFSSYGYTF. The complete variable domain, with remaining parts taken from reference TRBV7-9 and TRBJ1-2, reads DTGVSQNPRHKITKRGQNVTFRCDPISEHNRLYWYRQTLGQGPEFLTYFQNEAQLEKSRLLSDRFSAERPKGSFSTLEIQRTEQGDSAMYLCASSLFSSYGYTFGSGTRLTVV.